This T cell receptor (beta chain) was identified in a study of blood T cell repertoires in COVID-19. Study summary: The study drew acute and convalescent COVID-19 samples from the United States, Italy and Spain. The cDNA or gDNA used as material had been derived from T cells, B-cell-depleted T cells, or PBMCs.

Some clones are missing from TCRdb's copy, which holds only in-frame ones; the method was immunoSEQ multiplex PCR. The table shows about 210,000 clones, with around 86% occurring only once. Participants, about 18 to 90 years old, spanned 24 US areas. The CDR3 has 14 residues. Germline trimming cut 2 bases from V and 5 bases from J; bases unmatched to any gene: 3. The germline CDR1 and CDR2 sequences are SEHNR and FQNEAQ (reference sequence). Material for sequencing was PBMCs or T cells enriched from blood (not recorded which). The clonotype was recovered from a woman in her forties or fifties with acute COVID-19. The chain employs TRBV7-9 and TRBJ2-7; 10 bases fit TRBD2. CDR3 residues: CASSLLTSGDEQYF. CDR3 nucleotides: TGTGCCAGCAGCTTATTAACTAGCGGGGACGAGCAGTACTTC.